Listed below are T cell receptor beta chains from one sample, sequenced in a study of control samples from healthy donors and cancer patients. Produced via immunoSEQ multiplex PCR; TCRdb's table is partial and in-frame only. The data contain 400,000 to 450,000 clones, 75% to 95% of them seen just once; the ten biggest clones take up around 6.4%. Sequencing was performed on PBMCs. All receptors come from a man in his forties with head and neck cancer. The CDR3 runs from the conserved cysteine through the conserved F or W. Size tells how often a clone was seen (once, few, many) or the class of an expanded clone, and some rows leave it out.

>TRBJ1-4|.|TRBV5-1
CASSGGSNEKLFF
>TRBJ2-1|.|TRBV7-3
CASSLGTPGPLGDEQFF
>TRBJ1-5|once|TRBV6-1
CASSEKQLNQPQHF
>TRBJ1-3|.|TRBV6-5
CASSYGNTIYF
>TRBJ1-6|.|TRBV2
CASSDRLGGARDQDPLHF
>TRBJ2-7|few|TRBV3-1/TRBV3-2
CASSQTVTYEQYF
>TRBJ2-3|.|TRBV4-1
CASSQDRGVSDTQYF
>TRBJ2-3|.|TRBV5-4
CASSHKAERGGPQYF
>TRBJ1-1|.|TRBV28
CASSQIEAFF
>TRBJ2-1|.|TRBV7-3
CASSLEGQGINEQFF